Each of the 11 T cell receptor beta chains below was sequenced from the same sample in a study of T cells after yellow fever vaccination. TCRdb ran MiXCR on the 5' RACE reads and lists one entry per CDR3 protein. The table has some 160,000 distinct CDR3 sequences, 6% to 7.5% seen once. Sequencing used CD4+ T cells sorted from PBMCs, obtained more than 4 days after the first yellow fever vaccination. The origin of the receptors is a man in his late teens or twenties who received the YFV17D yellow fever vaccine.

This clonotype was seen at least ten times. The V call is TRBV7-2, the J call TRBJ1-4, with TRBD1 as a possible D gene (5 bases). The V end lost 4 bases, the J end lost 0 bases, and 18 bases lay between the germline ends. Germline V gives CDR1 SGHTA, CDR2 FQGNSA. CDR3 size: 18 residues. CDR3 nucleotides: TGTGCCAGCAGCTCAGCCGGGAGGGGAGTGGCAACTAATGAAAAACTGTTTTTT. Its protein is CASSSAGRGVATNEKLFF. The full variable domain, its missing parts supplied by reference TRBV7-2 and TRBJ1-4, is GAGVSQSPSNKVTEKGKDVELRCDPISGHTALYWYRQSLGQGLEFLIYFQGNSAPDKSGLPSDRFSAERTGGSVSTLTIQRTQQEDSAVYLCASSSAGRGVATNEKLFFGSGTQLSVL.

This clonotype has a count of ten or more. The chain couples TRBV7-2 to TRBJ1-6, with D unclear. The CDR3 totals 15 residues. V dropped 4 bases and J dropped 10 bases, with 17 bases sitting between them. Germline V CDR1 and CDR2: SGHTA, FQGNSA. The chain's CDR3 is CASSYRLGRDSPLHF. The CDR3 nucleotides read TGTGCCAGCAGCTACCGGTTGGGGAGAGACTCACCCCTCCACTTT.

CDR3 bases: TGTGCCAGCAGTTTCCCCAGACCGATGACAGAAGCTTTCTTT. This sequence encodes CASSFPRPMTEAFF. The chain joins TRBV12-3 or TRBV12-4 to TRBJ1-1; D remains ambiguous. The CDR3 is 14 amino acids. V lost 3 bases and J lost 8, with 16 bases in between.

In this sample, this clonotype turned up a few times. The chain employs TRBV4-1 and TRBJ2-1; D may correspond to TRBD1 or TRBD2 (6 bases each). V shed 1 base and J shed 6 bases, with 19 bases lying between them. Germline CDR1 reads MGHRA; CDR2 reads YSYEKL. The CDR3 length is 17 residues. The CDR3 here is CASSQGRARGGGNEQFF. DNA for the CDR3: TGCGCCAGCAGCCAAGGGAGGGCCAGGGGTGGGGGCAATGAGCAGTTCTTC.

The rearrangement joins TRBV28 to TRBJ2-7; 7 bases agree with TRBD1. The CDR3 loop spans 14 amino acids. Germline lookup yields CDR1 MDHEN and CDR2 SYDVKM. The V gene end was trimmed by 4 bases and the J gene end by 2 bases; junction bases not matched to a gene: 5. DNA of the CDR3: TGTGCCAGCAGTTCCCAGACAGGGACCTACGAGCAGTACGTC. This translates into CASSSQTGTYEQYV.

The chain carries TRBV11-2 and TRBJ2-2; 10 positions agree with TRBD1. V trimming: 4 bases; J trimming: 3 bases; junction bases outside the gene matches: 11. Germline lookup yields CDR1 SGHAT and CDR2 FQNNGV. This CDR3 spans 18 amino acids. CDR3 sequence (DNA): TGTGCCAGCAGCTACCCGACAGGGGGCGCGTTGGACACCGGGGAGCTGTTTTTT. Encoded protein: CASSYPTGGALDTGELFF.

The chain links TRBV3-1 to TRBJ2-1; 8 bases line up with TRBD2. CDR1 and CDR2 from the germline V gene are LGHDT and YNNKEL (reference sequence). CDR3 size: 15 residues. Losses at the gene ends were 4 bases for V and 3 bases for J; bases not matched to a gene: 5. The CDR3 loop reads CASSPWRGVYNEQFF. The CDR3 DNA reads TGTGCCAGCAGCCCATGGCGGGGGGTCTACAATGAGCAGTTCTTC.

This clonotype was detected a few times. The chain uses TRBV5-1 and TRBJ2-7; D possibly corresponds to TRBD2 (6 bases). The CDR3 spans 14 residues. The germline CDR1 and CDR2 sequences are SGHRS and YFSETQ. V lost 4 bases, J lost 4 bases, and 15 bases lay in between. In DNA, the CDR3 is TGCGCCAGCAGCGGGCCGGGGGTTAAGTACGAGCAGTACTTC. Its protein is CASSGPGVKYEQYF.

J is TRBJ1-1 and V is TRBV10-1, with no clear D. The V end lost 4 bases, the J end lost 4 bases, and 10 bases lay between the germline ends. Looked up from germline, CDR1 is WNHNN and CDR2 is SYGVQD (reference sequence). The CDR3 loop spans 13 amino acids. The CDR3 region has the DNA TGCGCCAGCAGTGGCGGAGTGGCCACTGAAGCTTTCTTT. It codes for CASSGGVATEAFF.

This clonotype was recorded at least ten times. The gene calls are TRBV7-3 and TRBJ2-1; the D gene is possibly TRBD1 (5 bases). The CDR3 runs to 13 residues. Trimming stripped 5 bases from V and 2 bases from J, with 7 bases between. Germline V gene data show CDR1 as SGHTA and CDR2 as FQGTGA. The CDR3 region is CASSVTAYNEQFF. CDR3 bases: TGTGCCAGCAGCGTGACAGCCTACAATGAGCAGTTCTTC.

This clonotype was recorded many times. The rearrangement joins TRBV9 to TRBJ1-3; D is undetermined. Trimming left V 2 bases short and J 4 bases short, with 10 bases between. The CDR3 length is 14 residues. Germline assignment: CDR1 SGDLS and CDR2 YYNGEE. This chain's CDR3 is CASSVFGLGNTIYF. CDR3 sequence (DNA): TGTGCCAGCAGCGTCTTCGGGCTCGGAAACACCATATATTTT. Drawing the rest from reference TRBV9 and TRBJ1-3, the complete variable domain is DSGVTQTPKHLITATGQRVTLRCSPRSGDLSVYWYQQSLDQGLQFLIQYYNGEERAKGNILERFSAQQFPDLHSELNLSSLELGDSALYFCASSVFGLGNTIYFGEGSWLTVV.